This T cell receptor beta chain came from a study of cytomegalovirus exposure and HLA in healthy donors (dated by TCRdb to 2015 to 2018). At the level of the whole study: An earlier analysis of roughly 500 of the donors reported 276 Gb of sequence data and 100 million to 120 million unique TCR beta sequences obtained from around 170 million T cells. An early release covering roughly 600 HLA-typed donors comprised about 290 gigabases of sequencing data and roughly 86 million unique TCR sequences. Of the 300 to 450 genotyped donors, over 80% were placed in the genetic ancestry cluster associated with self-reported Caucasian donors. The aim of the study was to test whether cataloging public T cell receptors could identify signatures of past pathogen exposure. The study profiled the T cell repertoires of hundreds of subjects by immunosequencing and related them to cytomegalovirus serostatus. A separate validation cohort of roughly 130 different subjects was used in addition to the 666-subject first cohort. The study combined high-throughput TCR immunosequencing, statistical association of individual TCRs with disease status, and machine learning to predict cytomegalovirus infection status. A later analysis re-analyzed previously published TCR beta repertoires from 666 donors and added high-resolution HLA genotyping to study TCR occurrence patterns. In the later analysis, no new phenotypic data were used to find candidate immune exposures; instead, reliance was placed on TCR beta sequences and their occurrence across donors. An earlier analysis of 587 of the donors used high-throughput TCR beta sequencing to judge whether each TCR beta V gene segment behaved as functional or pseudogenic. Alongside the repertoire data, information on donor age, sex, ethnicity and CMV serostatus was compiled. In a later genetic analysis, genome-wide SNP genotypes for about three fifths of the roughly 670 donors were used, and that subset was treated as a discovery cohort. Every discovery cohort repertoire had been produced on one sequencing platform. Both class I and class II loci were covered by HLA typing, at four-digit resolution. The number of typed donors differed by locus: roughly 629-640 for A, B, C, DRB1 and DQB1; approximately 530 for DQA1; some 590 for DPA1; and approximately 450 for DPB1. A handful of DR-DQ haplotypes were handled as single units for association and clustering because linkage in the cohort was strong. Among roughly 400 genotyped donors of the cohort, an average of approximately 230,000 unique TCR beta nucleotide sequences were sequenced per donor, 15% to 20% of them non-productive.

Points the paper makes about the study in general: In a later genetic analysis, fewer N-insertions in productive TCRs were reported among donors in an Asian-associated ancestry cluster than the approximately 670-donor mean. Several of the top co-occurrence clusters appeared to be linked to parvovirus B19, influenza, CMV and Epstein-Barr virus, according to a later analysis. Across donors, most TCR sequences were observed very rarely, whereas some public TCRs were present in many individuals. In the study, 150 to 200 TCR beta chains were listed as associated with cytomegalovirus. The 87-base-pair reads could not distinguish some IMGT-functional V segments, including TRBV6-2 and TRBV6-3, so those segments were excluded. Roughly uniform sequencing depth across donors was assumed in presence/absence analyses, although this assumption may not hold. A later genetic analysis associated a missense DCLRE1C variant with V-gene and J-gene trimming of TCR beta chains, and an independent cohort replicated the association. A few of the identified cytomegalovirus-associated TCR beta chains were confirmed in vitro to be specific for cytomegalovirus antigens. In this cohort, only TCR beta chains were sequenced, and detectable features were limited by the absence of alpha or paired-chain data. In an earlier analysis of over 550 of the donors, most TCR beta V segments were observed in productive rearrangements about 90% or about 30% of the time, broadly matching IMGT annotations. Strong co-occurrence of HLA alleles, especially DR and DQ, made assigning TCR associations to individual alleles difficult. In a later analysis, most CMV-associated TCR beta chains were found to appear HLA-restricted, with HLA associations seemingly driven largely by CMV exposure. The sequencing pipeline was judged likely to have produced a cluster of highly shared sequence variants as a technical artifact. Because counts were too low, roughly 18 rarely observed V segments, including chromosome 9 orphons, were left out of the earlier analysis of approximately 580 of the donors. HLA typing was unavailable for some donors at each locus, so association tests used only the typed subset. Immune exposure information for the cohort was limited to CMV serostatus. The authors suggested that the approach could potentially be extended to other disease states and immunological phenotypes. At a false discovery rate of 0.05, a later analysis linked under 20,000 TCR beta sequences to specific HLA alleles. Linkage disequilibrium might explain the correlated functional status among segregating V segments, but an unknown experimental factor could not be ruled out. A further reported finding was that TCR beta sequences accurately predicted the HLA-A and HLA-B alleles for most subjects in the first cohort. In a later analysis, TCR association rates were found to vary across HLA loci, with the most associated TCRs seen for DRB1 alleles and the fewest for HLA-C alleles. The classifier was reported to diagnose cytomegalovirus status with high specificity and sensitivity in both the original cohort and the validation cohort. In a later analysis, HLA-associated TCR beta chains were found to be more clonally expanded and to have lower generation probabilities than equally common non-associated chains.

The cohort was made up of 666 healthy bone marrow donors. All cohort members were sampled while nominally healthy, although unrecorded immune exposures were likely present. Of the roughly 670 cohort members, roughly 290 had a positive CMV serostatus and about 350 had a negative one, while no CMV serostatus was recorded for the donor. A peripheral blood sample was collected from each donor, and TCR beta sequencing was performed on peripheral blood mononuclear cells. The Qiagen DNeasy Blood Extraction Kit was used to extract genomic DNA from the blood cell samples. As encoded in the germline V gene, CDR1 is LGHNA while CDR2 is YSLEER. The CDR3 runs 15 residues from the cysteine to the phenylalanine. This entry keeps only the CDR3 DNA: 45 bases, framed from base 1. V is pruned by 4 bases and J by 0 bases, leaving 1 base of the junction without a gene match. The table lists this clone with a count of one. Its antigen is unknown. The record has no base qualities; no much larger clone is one base away.

Library creation used the immunoSEQ multiplex PCR assay. A mixture of 60 forward primers for TCR Vbeta segments and 13 reverse primers for TCR Jbeta segments was used in the multiplex PCR. The CDR3 region of rearranged TCR beta genes was amplified from genomic DNA by a multiplex PCR assay. Amplified TCR beta libraries were sequenced as 87-base-pair reads on the Illumina HiSeq System. The study's own analysis went as follows. Across the 700 or so repertoires, a later analysis counted some 80 million unique TCR beta chains, roughly 11 million of which were shared by at least two donors. To remove PCR and sequencing errors, raw reads were error-corrected and collapsed into unique sequences using a nearest-neighbor algorithm that merged closely related sequences. CDR3 sequences were aligned to IMGT reference sequences to assign V, D and J gene segments. For a sequence to be retained, at least a six-nucleotide match to both a V gene segment and a J gene segment was required. Rearrangements were classified as productive when the CDR3 lacked stop codons and remained in frame with V and J, and all other rearrangements were classified as non-productive. Following IMGT convention, CDR3 was defined as the stretch from the second conserved V-encoded cysteine to the conserved J-encoded phenylalanine. The earlier analysis of some 600 of the donors excluded sequences that lacked an unambiguous match to a single V gene segment. In an earlier analysis of several hundred of the donors, V segments were called functional above 56.7% productive rearrangements and were called segregating when the between-donor standard deviation exceeded 5%. To diagnose cytomegalovirus status from the catalog of TCR beta chain sequences, a statistical classification framework was built. In a later analysis, TCR nucleotide sequences were compared against IMGT/GENE-DB human TR gene sequences so that V and J genes could be assigned. In a later analysis, CDR3 sequences and most-parsimonious VDJ recombination scenarios were assigned using the TCRdist pipeline. In a later analysis, each TCR beta chain was defined by its CDR3 amino acid sequence together with its V-gene family, and reads without a unique V-gene family were excluded. In a later analysis, approximately 640 highly shared, low-generation-probability nucleotide sequences were removed to address suspected cross-contamination and a sequencing artifact. For each public chain, a later analysis derived a clonal expansion index from normalized ranks of inferred template counts within each repertoire. Generation probabilities in a later analysis came from a VDJ recombination model fitted to out-of-frame rearrangements, and those results were checked against IGoR. In a later analysis, TCR-TCR, TCR-HLA and TCR-CMV co-occurrence was scored with hypergeometric tests, and a repertoire-size bias correction was applied to TCR pairs. In a later analysis, false discovery rates were estimated by permuting HLA or CMV assignments 20 times. In a later analysis, co-occurring TCRs were grouped using DBSCAN, and TCRdist sequence similarity was added for clustering within HLA-allele-positive subsets. For co-occurrence clustering, repertoires with fewer than 30,000 or more than 120,000 public chains were excluded, along with four or five repertoires with anomalous nucleotide sharing. Not all clones reach the TCRdb copy of this immuneACCESS table, which keeps in-frame sequences only. Checked studies attribute under half of the gap to unresolved V genes and leave the rest unexplained. V, J and clone size derive from that table, while D and trimming were established from the DNA sequence. Recorded for this sample are approximately 150,000 clones; approximately 70% of them occurred a single time. Of the sample, under 3% falls within the top ten clones.

Sequenced: PBMCs. The sequence was obtained from a human donor in good health. The sequence joins TRBV4-3 to TRBJ2-1; 9 central bases correspond to TRBD2. The CDR3 in this case is CASSRLAASYNEQFF. In nucleotides, the sequence is TGCGCCAGCAGCCGACTAGCGGCCTCCTACAATGAGCAGTTCTTC.